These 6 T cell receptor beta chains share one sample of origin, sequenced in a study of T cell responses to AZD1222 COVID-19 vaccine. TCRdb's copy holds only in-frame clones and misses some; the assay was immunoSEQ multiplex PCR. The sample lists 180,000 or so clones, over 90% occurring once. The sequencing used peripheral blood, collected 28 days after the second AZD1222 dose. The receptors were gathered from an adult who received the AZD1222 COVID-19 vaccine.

CDR3 region: CASSDGQGDDTGELFF. The DNA of the CDR3 is TGTGCCAGCAGTGATGGACAGGGGGACGACACCGGGGAGCTGTTTTTT. This sequence joins TRBV6-4 and TRBJ2-2; 10 nucleotides align to TRBD1. CDR3 size: 16 residues. V shed 3 bases, J shed 3 bases, and the junction held 4 bases outside the gene matches. Germline V gene sequence: CDR1 MRHNA, CDR2 SNTAGT.

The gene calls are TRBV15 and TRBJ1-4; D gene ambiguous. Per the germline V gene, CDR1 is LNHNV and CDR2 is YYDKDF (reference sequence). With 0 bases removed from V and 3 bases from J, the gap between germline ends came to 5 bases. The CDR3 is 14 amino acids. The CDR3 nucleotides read TGTGCCACCAGCAGAGAAAGGGCTAATGAAAAACTGTTTTTT. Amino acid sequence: CATSRERANEKLFF.

This chain's CDR3 is CASRRTSGGQETQYF. CDR3 coding DNA: TGTGCCAGTCGTCGGACTAGCGGGGGGCAAGAGACCCAGTACTTC. The chain uses TRBV19 and TRBJ2-5; TRBD2 aligns across 14 bases. This CDR3 spans 15 amino acids. CDR1 LNHDA and CDR2 SQIVND come from the germline V gene (reference sequence). J lost 2 bases, V lost 8 bases, and 4 bases had no gene match.

In DNA form, the CDR3 reads TGTGCCAGCAGCCCCCATCGTAATTCACCCCTCCACTTT. It translates to CASSPHRNSPLHF. V is TRBV3-1 (or the pseudogene TRBV3-2) and J is TRBJ1-6; D not resolved. The CDR3 totals 13 residues. With 4 bases removed from V and 6 bases from J, the gap between germline ends came to 7 bases. Germline CDR1 and CDR2: LGHDT and YNNKEL (reference sequence).

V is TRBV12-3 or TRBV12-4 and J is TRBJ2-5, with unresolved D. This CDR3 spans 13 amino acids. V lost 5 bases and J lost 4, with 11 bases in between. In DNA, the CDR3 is TGTGCCAGCAGTCCGGTGACGGCAGAGACCCAGTACTTC. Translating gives CASSPVTAETQYF.

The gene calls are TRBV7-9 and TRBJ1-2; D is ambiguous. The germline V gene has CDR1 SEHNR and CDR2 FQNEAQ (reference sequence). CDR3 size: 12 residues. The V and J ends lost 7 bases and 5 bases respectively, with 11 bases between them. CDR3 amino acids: CASMGQSYGYTF. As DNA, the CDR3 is TGTGCCAGCATGGGCCAGAGTTATGGCTACACCTTC.